What follows are 29 T cell receptor beta chains derived from one specimen sequenced in a study of response to subunit inactivated influenza vaccine. TCRdb fed the RT-PCR reads into MiXCR, producing one record per CDR3 protein. The sample has roughly 500,000 distinct CDR3 sequences; approximately 15% are singletons. The sequences come from CD4+ T cells sorted from PBMCs, collected 23 months after vaccination. The receptors were gathered from a man between 50 and 75 years old who received an inactivated influenza vaccine.

This chain links TRBV12-3 or TRBV12-4 with TRBJ2-2, with D perhaps TRBD1 or TRBD2 (5 bases each). CDR3 size: 16 residues. V was clipped by 4 bases and J by 1 base, with 13 bases between them. CDR3 protein: CASSWERQGNTGELFF. The CDR3, as DNA: TGTGCCAGCAGTTGGGAGCGGCAGGGGAACACCGGGGAGCTGTTTTTT.

J is TRBJ1-4 and V is TRBV20-1, with 8 nucleotides matching TRBD1. Per the germline V gene, CDR1 is DFQATT and CDR2 is SNEGSKA (reference sequence). This CDR3 has 13 amino acids. V was clipped by 5 bases and J by 8 bases; unmatched bases: 7. CDR3 bases: TGCAGTGCTGGACAGGGAACGGACGAAAAACTGTTTTTT. This translates into CSAGQGTDEKLFF.

V usage is TRBV12-3 or TRBV12-4 and J usage is TRBJ2-1; no clear D. The CDR3 is 13 amino acids. The CDR3 loop reads CATRASSYNEQFF. As DNA, the CDR3 is TGTGCTACCCGGGCTAGCTCCTACAATGAGCAGTTCTTC.

The chain links TRBV4-1 to TRBJ2-2; D possibly corresponds to TRBD1 (5 bases). V was clipped by 1 base and J by 2 bases, with 8 bases between them. The CDR3 is made up of 15 amino acids. Germline V gene data show CDR1 as MGHRA and CDR2 as YSYEKL. This chain's CDR3 is CASSQGDSNTGELFF. In DNA form, the CDR3 reads TGCGCCAGCAGCCAAGGAGACAGTAACACCGGGGAGCTGTTTTTT.

J is TRBJ1-2 and V is TRBV5-5, with D hard to call. Trimming took 9 bases from V and 0 from J, leaving 9 bases between them. CDR3 length: 12 residues. Germline CDR1 reads SGHKS; CDR2 reads YYEKEE (reference sequence). The CDR3, as DNA: TGTGCCACCTCCCCTTCTAACTATGGCTACACCTTC. This sequence encodes CATSPSNYGYTF.

The chain uses TRBV20-1 and TRBJ1-5; tentatively, D is TRBD1 (5 bases). CDR3 length equals 13 residues. V gave up 5 bases and J gave up 6 bases, with 14 bases separating them. Germline V gene lookup returns CDR1 DFQATT and CDR2 SNEGSKA (reference sequence). DNA of the CDR3: TGCAGTGCTGGAGGGGCCCTTGGTCAGCCCCAGCATTTT. Its protein product is CSAGGALGQPQHF.

This clonotype has only a few counts. V usage is TRBV6-2 or TRBV6-3 and J usage is TRBJ1-2, with 7 bases identical to TRBD1. Per the germline V gene, CDR1 is MNHEY and CDR2 is SVGEGT. With 6 bases clipped from V and 3 bases from J, the junction kept 4 bases outside the gene matches. The CDR3 totals 13 residues. The CDR3 coding sequence is TGTGCCAGCAGGCGGGACAGTTACTATGGCTACACCTTC. It encodes CASRRDSYYGYTF.

The chain carries TRBV5-1 and TRBJ2-7; D is possibly TRBD2 (5 bases). The germline gives CDR1 SGHRS, CDR2 YFSETQ. The ends were cut back, 0 bases at V and 6 bases at J, with 16 bases in the middle. The CDR3 has 15 amino acids. Here the CDR3 DNA reads TGCGCCAGCAGCTTGGGGGGTGGTCCTACTAGCGAGCAGTACTTC. It yields the protein CASSLGGGPTSEQYF.

This clonotype was detected only a few times. The gene calls are TRBV6-2 or TRBV6-3 and TRBJ1-3; TRBD1 is a possible D gene (6 bases). Trimming cost V 4 bases and J 0 bases, with 10 bases left between them. CDR3 length: 15 amino acids. CDR1 and CDR2 from the germline V gene are MNHEY and SVGEGT. The CDR3 region is CASSLDRRSGNTIYF. Here the CDR3 DNA reads TGTGCCAGCAGTTTGGACAGACGCTCTGGAAACACCATATATTTT.

This sequence joins TRBV15 and TRBJ2-5, with D tentatively TRBD1 (6 bases). The CDR3 runs to 14 residues. Germline assignment: CDR1 LNHNV and CDR2 YYDKDF (reference sequence). V was clipped by 3 bases and J by 5 bases, with 13 bases between them. The CDR3 protein is CATSRVQGWETQYF. For the CDR3, the DNA is TGTGCCACCAGCAGGGTTCAGGGGTGGGAGACCCAGTACTTC.

The rearrangement links TRBV11-3 to TRBJ2-5, with D possibly called TRBD1 or TRBD2 (6 bases each). The germline V gene encodes CDR1 SGHNT and CDR2 YENEEA. CDR3 length: 16 amino acids. Between the trimmed V and J ends, which lost 5 bases and 5 bases, there was a span of 21 bases. In DNA, the CDR3 is TGTGCCAGCAGCCGAGATGGAGGGGGGCGCCTTGAGACCCAGTACTTC. Encoded protein: CASSRDGGGRLETQYF. Full variable domain (outside the CDR3, taken from reference TRBV11-3 and TRBJ2-5): EAGVVQSPRYKIIEKKQPVAFWCNPISGHNTLYWYLQNLGQGPELLIRYENEEAVDDSQLPKDRFSAERLKGVDSTLKIQPAELGDSAVYLCASSRDGGGRLETQYFGPGTRLLVL.

This clonotype was picked up a small number of times. The chain recombines TRBV12-3 or TRBV12-4 with TRBJ1-5; D perhaps matches TRBD1 (5 bases). The V gene lost 5 bases and the J gene lost 4 bases, with 12 bases spanning the gap. The CDR3 loop spans 14 amino acids. CDR3 in DNA: TGTGCCAGCAGTACTGGGACTGAGAATCAGCCCCAGCATTTT. The encoded protein is CASSTGTENQPQHF.

This clonotype was seen repeatedly, ten times or more. The V call is TRBV12-3 or TRBV12-4, the J call TRBJ2-2; D remains ambiguous. Trimming removed 4 bases from V and 10 bases from J, with 4 bases in between. CDR3 length: 10 residues. The CDR3 loop is CASSSVELFF. CDR3 coding DNA: TGTGCCAGCAGTTCCGTGGAGCTGTTTTTT.

There are a few counts of this clonotype. The chain recombines TRBV20-1 with TRBJ2-3, with 8 bases lining up with TRBD2. Germline assignment: CDR1 DFQATT and CDR2 SNEGSKA (reference sequence). The V gene end was trimmed by 0 bases and the J gene end by 1 base; junction bases not matched to a gene: 0. The CDR3 is 14 amino acids. CDR3: CSARETSGTDTQYF. The CDR3 nucleotides read TGCAGTGCTAGAGAGACTAGCGGCACAGATACGCAGTATTTT.

The chain links TRBV7-9 to TRBJ2-3; 10 bases align to TRBD2. CDR3 length: 16 amino acids. Germline CDR1 SEHNR, CDR2 FQNEAQ (reference sequence). The junction had 13 bases not matched to a gene; V was cut back by 10 bases and J by 3 bases. CDR3: CATFPFGLAVTDTQYF. CDR3 DNA: TGTGCCACCTTTCCATTTGGACTAGCGGTGACAGATACGCAGTATTTT.

This clonotype was counted a few times. This chain uses TRBV29-1 with TRBJ2-5, with D possibly being TRBD1 (5 bases). Trimming left V 4 bases short and J 0 bases short, with 12 bases between. The CDR3 consists of 14 residues. The germline CDR1 and CDR2 sequences are SQVTM and ANQGSEA. This chain's CDR3 is CSVVPTDYQETQYF. As DNA, the CDR3 is TGCAGCGTTGTTCCGACAGACTACCAAGAGACCCAGTACTTC.

This clonotype was counted a few times. The CDR3 region is CSAFSGTGRNTGELFF. CDR3 sequence (DNA): TGCAGTGCTTTCTCGGGGACAGGGAGAAACACCGGGGAGCTGTTTTTT. The V and J genes are TRBV20-1 and TRBJ2-2, with 9 bases aligning to TRBD1. With 5 bases clipped from V and 2 bases from J, the junction kept 9 bases outside the gene matches. Per the germline V gene, CDR1 is DFQATT and CDR2 is SNEGSKA (reference sequence). CDR3 length: 16 amino acids.

In its sample, this clonotype was seen a few times. The V and J genes are TRBV5-1 and TRBJ2-6; TRBD2 matches 7 bases. The length of the CDR3 is 20 residues. The germline V gene has CDR1 SGHRS and CDR2 YFSETQ. V was pared by 2 bases and J by 1 base, with 15 bases of the junction left unmatched. As DNA, the CDR3 is TGCGCCAGCAGCTTTTACGCTAACCCGGGAGGCAGGTCTGGGGCCAACGTCCTGACTTTC. Amino acids: CASSFYANPGGRSGANVLTF.

This clonotype was picked up many times. The CDR3 reads CAISYSLRGTGELFF. The CDR3 nucleotides read TGTGCCATCAGTTATAGTCTCCGAGGCACCGGGGAGCTGTTTTTT. This chain links TRBV10-3 with TRBJ2-2, with D unclear. Trimming left V 5 bases short and J 4 bases short, with 14 bases between. Per germline, CDR1 ENHRY and CDR2 SYGVKD. The CDR3 is 15 amino acids.

Note on this clonotype: One junction end does not reproduce the germline sequence, and a read error may be involved. The chain has TRBV20-1 and TRBJ2-7; 9 nucleotides match TRBD1. This CDR3 contains 19 residues. Per germline, CDR1 DFQATT and CDR2 SNEGSKA (reference sequence). CDR3 protein: CCARLTTGGKNTRAYEQYF. CDR3 sequence (DNA): TGCTGTGCTAGACTAACGACAGGGGGGAAAAACACCCGAGCCTACGAGCAGTACTTC.

V gene TRBV20-1 combines with J gene TRBJ2-7; D remains unclear. V lost 7 bases and J 0 bases, leaving 13 bases between the germline ends. Germline CDR1 DFQATT, CDR2 SNEGSKA (reference sequence). CDR3 length: 13 residues. In DNA, the CDR3 is TGCAGTGGTAATAGGGCACTCTCCTACGAGCAGTACTTC. It encodes CSGNRALSYEQYF.

CDR3 in amino acids: CSARRGGGTGELFF. The CDR3, as DNA: TGCAGTGCTAGGAGGGGGGGCGGCACCGGGGAGCTGTTTTTT. J is TRBJ2-2 and V is TRBV20-1, with a tentative D call TRBD2 (7 bases). Germline V gene lookup returns CDR1 DFQATT and CDR2 SNEGSKA (reference sequence). Trimming stripped 3 bases from V and 4 bases from J, with 12 bases between. The CDR3 covers 14 residues.

The chain links TRBV6-1 to TRBJ2-7, with D possibly matching TRBD1 (5 bases). The germline V and J ends were trimmed by 7 bases and 5 bases, with 24 bases remaining between them. Germline V gene lookup returns CDR1 MNHNS and CDR2 SASEGT. The CDR3 contains 16 residues. The CDR3 spells CASTPEWGRVNNEQYF. DNA of the CDR3: TGTGCCAGCACCCCAGAGTGGGGCAGGGTTAACAACGAGCAGTACTTC.

This clonotype was observed many times. The J gene is TRBJ2-4, the V gene TRBV4-2; tentatively, D is TRBD2 (5 bases). CDR3 length: 13 amino acids. The germline V gene has CDR1 LGHNA and CDR2 YNFKEQ. The germline V and J ends were trimmed by 0 bases and 10 bases, with 10 bases remaining between them. For the CDR3, the DNA is TGTGCCAGCAGCCAAGATTCGAGGGCAATTCAGTACTTC. This gives the protein CASSQDSRAIQYF.

The gene calls are TRBV10-3 and TRBJ2-1; weak D call: TRBD1 (5 bases). Trimming removed 3 bases from V and 2 bases from J, with 11 bases in between. The CDR3 consists of 15 residues. Germline assignment: CDR1 ENHRY and CDR2 SYGVKD. The CDR3 is CAISDQQGPYNEQFF. The CDR3, as DNA: TGTGCCATCAGTGACCAGCAGGGCCCCTACAATGAGCAGTTCTTC.

This clonotype has more than one count but fewer than ten. CDR3 in amino acids: CASSVGVFRTEAFF. CDR3 sequence (DNA): TGTGCCAGCAGCGTAGGGGTTTTCAGGACTGAAGCTTTCTTT. The chain couples TRBV9 to TRBJ1-1, with D unclear. V gave up 0 bases and J gave up 5 bases, with 11 bases separating them. Germline lookup yields CDR1 SGDLS and CDR2 YYNGEE. The CDR3 contains 14 residues.

V usage is TRBV14 and J usage is TRBJ1-2, with D perhaps TRBD1 (5 bases). V was trimmed by 2 bases and J by 2 bases, leaving 9 bases between them. The CDR3 totals 14 residues. Germline CDR1 and CDR2: SGHDN and FVKESK. The CDR3 loop reads CASSQYRKNYGYTF. The CDR3 DNA sequence: TGTGCCAGCAGCCAATACAGGAAAAACTATGGCTACACCTTC.

The chain recombines TRBV20-1 with TRBJ2-7; D may be TRBD2 (7 bases). V dropped 3 bases and J dropped 1 base, with 16 bases sitting between them. The CDR3 is 15 amino acids. Germline assignment: CDR1 DFQATT and CDR2 SNEGSKA (reference sequence). CDR3 DNA sequence: TGCAGTGCTAGGAACGGGAGGACAGCATCCTACGAGCAGTACTTC. Its translation is CSARNGRTASYEQYF.

The chain recombines TRBV12-3 or TRBV12-4 with TRBJ1-4; no clear D gene. The length of the CDR3 is 12 residues. With 8 bases removed from V and 11 bases from J, the gap between germline ends came to 15 bases. The CDR3 DNA reads as TGTGCCAGCTCCTCCGCCCCAGAGAAACTGTTTTTT. It encodes CASSSAPEKLFF.